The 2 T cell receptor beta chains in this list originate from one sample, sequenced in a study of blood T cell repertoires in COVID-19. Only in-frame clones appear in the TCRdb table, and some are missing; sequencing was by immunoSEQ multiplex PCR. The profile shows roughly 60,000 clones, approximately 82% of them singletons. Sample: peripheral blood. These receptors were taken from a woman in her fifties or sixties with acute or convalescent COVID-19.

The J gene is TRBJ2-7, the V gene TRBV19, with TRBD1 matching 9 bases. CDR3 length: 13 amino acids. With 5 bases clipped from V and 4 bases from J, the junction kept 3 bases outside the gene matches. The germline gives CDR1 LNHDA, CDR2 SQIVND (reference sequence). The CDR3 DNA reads TGTGCCAGTAGTGTGGACAGGGGTTACGAGCAGTACTTC. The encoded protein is CASSVDRGYEQYF.

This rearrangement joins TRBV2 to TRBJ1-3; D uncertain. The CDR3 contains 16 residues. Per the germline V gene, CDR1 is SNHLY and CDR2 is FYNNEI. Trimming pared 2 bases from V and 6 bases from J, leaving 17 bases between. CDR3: CASSEFTVSGENTIYF. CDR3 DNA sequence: TGTGCCAGCAGTGAATTTACGGTCTCTGGAGAAAACACCATATATTTT.